This T cell receptor beta chain appears in the sequencing data of a study of vaccination and CD4 T cells after COVID-19. Study-level background: Samples were taken after vaccination, a median of approximately 70 days after dose two, with a range of 14 to 241. Notes on the study in general: Looking at convalescent patients, a median roughly 90% of reactive clones were present only post-vaccination.

Once obtained from cultured CD4+ T cells, the DNA was sequenced using the Oncomine TCR Beta short-read assay. The source of extracted genomic DNA was cultured CD4+ T cells. From the PCR reads, TCRdb called clonotypes with MiXCR, one entry per CDR3 protein. The sample records 9,000 to 15,000 distinct CDR3 sequences, around 60% being singletons. The V gene's germline CDR1 is SGHNT and CDR2 YYREEE (reference sequence). The CDR3 covers 16 residues. Trimming took off 3 bases at V and 4 bases at J, with 14 bases between the two ends. Turning to this clonotype: Its antigen is as yet unknown.

Treatment given: approximately nine-day PBMC culture with coronavirus spike peptide pools or control peptides (ViraFEST assay). The V call is TRBV5-4, the J call TRBJ1-6, with TRBD1 as a possible D gene (5 bases). The TCR was taken from a human donor who had recovered from COVID-19. Material: CD4+ T cells from blood, cultured in vitro. This CDR3 reads CASSSRMGGYNSPLHF. The CDR3 DNA sequence: TGTGCCAGCAGCTCTCGGATGGGGGGTTATAATTCACCCCTCCACTTT.